The 5 T cell receptor beta chains reported below all come from one sample, sequenced in a study of beta chain features in type 1 diabetes. The isolated RNA, all of it, was reverse transcribed, so expressed TCRB transcripts were what got sequenced. Measured with immunoSEQ multiplex PCR; TCRdb has only the in-frame clones, and not every one. The table lists hundreds of thousands of clones, about 14% of them singletons. Source material: naive CD4+ T cells from blood. Receptors were obtained from a young man in good health.

V usage is TRBV7-6 and J usage is TRBJ2-1; D may be TRBD2 (5 bases). The CDR3 consists of 16 residues. Germline V gene sequence: CDR1 SGHVS, CDR2 FNYEAQ. V was cut by 0 bases and J by 0 bases, with 9 bases left in between. Written as DNA, the CDR3 is TGTGCCAGCAGCTTAGCCACTAGGCTCTCCTACAATGAGCAGTTCTTC. This encodes CASSLATRLSYNEQFF.

A few counts support this clone. V is TRBV5-1 and J is TRBJ1-1; 9 bases align to TRBD1. CDR1 and CDR2 from the germline V gene are SGHRS and YFSETQ. J gave up 1 base and V 1 base, and 2 bases lay outside the gene matches. CDR3 size: 15 residues. CDR3 in amino acids: CASSLRGQGNTEAFF. DNA for the CDR3: TGCGCCAGCAGCTTGCGGGGACAGGGGAACACTGAAGCTTTCTTT.

This clone came up a few times. This rearrangement joins TRBV7-6 to TRBJ2-5, with 11 bases identical to TRBD2. Germline loops: CDR1 SGHVS, CDR2 FNYEAQ. V lost 5 bases and J lost 0; bases outside the gene matches: 8. CDR3 length: 17 amino acids. The CDR3 loop reads CASSLPSSGGYQETQYF. The CDR3 DNA reads TGTGCCAGCAGCCTCCCCTCTAGCGGGGGGTACCAAGAGACCCAGTACTTC.

This chain uses TRBV21-1 with TRBJ1-5; whether TRBD1, the table's D call, matches the DNA was not checked. TRBV21-1 is a documented pseudogene. This CDR3 spans 17 amino acids. In DNA, the CDR3 is TGTGCCAGCAGCCAACCCGGACAAATGCTGGACGATCAGCCCCAGCATTTT. Protein sequence: CASSQPGQMLDDQPQHF.

This clone showed up just a few times. The J gene is TRBJ2-7, the V gene TRBV7-8; tentatively, D is TRBD1 (6 bases). Trimming cost V 2 bases and J 0 bases, with 8 bases left between them. Per the germline V gene, CDR1 is SGHVS and CDR2 is FQNEAQ. This CDR3 spans 14 amino acids. The CDR3 DNA sequence: TGTGCCAGCAGCTTAAAGGGACACTCCTACGAGCAGTACTTC. Translating it yields CASSLKGHSYEQYF. Full variable domain (outside the CDR3, taken from reference TRBV7-8 and TRBJ2-7): GAGVSQSPRYKVAKRGQDVALRCDPISGHVSLFWYQQALGQGPEFLTYFQNEAQLDKSGLPSDRFFAERPEGSVSTLKIQRTQQEDSAVYLCASSLKGHSYEQYFGPGTRLTVT.